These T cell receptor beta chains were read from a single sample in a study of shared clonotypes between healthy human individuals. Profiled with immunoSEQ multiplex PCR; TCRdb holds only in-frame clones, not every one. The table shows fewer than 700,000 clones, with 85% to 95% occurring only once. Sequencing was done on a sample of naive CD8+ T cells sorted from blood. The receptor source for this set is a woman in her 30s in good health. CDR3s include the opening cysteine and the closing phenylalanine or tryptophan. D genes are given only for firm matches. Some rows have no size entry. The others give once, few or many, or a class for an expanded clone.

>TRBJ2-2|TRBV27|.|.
TGTGCCAGCAGTTTATCCCTCGTAGGTCCCGGGGAGCTGTTTTTT
CASSLSLVGPGELFF
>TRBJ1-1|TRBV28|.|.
TGTGCCAGCAGTTTGGAGGGTCATGAAGCTTTCTTT
CASSLEGHEAFF
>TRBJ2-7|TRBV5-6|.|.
TGTGCCAGCAGTCCGGCGGTAGGCGGCTCCTACGAGCAGTACTTC
CASSPAVGGSYEQYF
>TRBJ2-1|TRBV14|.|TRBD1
TGTGCCAGCAGCACACGGGACAGCCGAGGAGATGAGCAGTTCTTC
CASSTRDSRGDEQFF
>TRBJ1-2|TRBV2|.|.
TGTGCCAGCAGGGAGACAGAACCCTATGGCTACACCTTC
CASRETEPYGYTF
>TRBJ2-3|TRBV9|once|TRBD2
TGTGCCAGCGCAGGAGCGGGAGGGGCGGATACGCAGTATTTT
CASAGAGGADTQYF
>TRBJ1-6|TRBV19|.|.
TGTGCCAGTAGTATAGCAGAATTCGATTCACCCCTCCACTTT
CASSIAEFDSPLHF
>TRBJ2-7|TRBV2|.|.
TGTGCCAGCACTGGTACCGTCCCCGCAACCTACGAGCAGTACTTC
CASTGTVPATYEQYF
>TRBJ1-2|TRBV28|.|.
TGTGCCAGCAGTTTGAGGGGAGGGGGTTATGGCTACACCTTC
CASSLRGGGYGYTF
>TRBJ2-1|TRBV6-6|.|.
TGTGCCAGCAGTGTTAGTAGGTCCCTGACCAATGAGCAGTTCTTC
CASSVSRSLTNEQFF
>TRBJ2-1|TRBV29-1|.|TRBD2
TGCAGCGTTGAGGGCGTAGCGGGAGCTGGATCTTACAATGAGCAGTTCTTC
CSVEGVAGAGSYNEQFF
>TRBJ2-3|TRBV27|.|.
TGTGCCAGCAGTTTCGGGGGCCTCAATACGCAGTATTTT
CASSFGGLNTQYF
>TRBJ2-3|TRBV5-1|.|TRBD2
TGCGCCAGCAGCTGGGTACTAGCGACTAGCACAGATACGCAGTATTTT
CASSWVLATSTDTQYF
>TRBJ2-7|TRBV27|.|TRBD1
TGTGCCAGCAGACCCGGGACAGGGTGGGAGCAGTACTTC
CASRPGTGWEQYF
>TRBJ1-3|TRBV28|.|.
TGTGCCAGCAGTTTGCTACCGAACTCTGGAAACACCATATATTTT
CASSLLPNSGNTIYF
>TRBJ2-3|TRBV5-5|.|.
TGTGCCAGCATTGGACCAGATACGCAGTATTTT
CASIGPDTQYF
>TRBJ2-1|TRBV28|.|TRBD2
TGTGCCAGCAGCCGACTAGCGGTCGAGCAGTTCTTC
CASSRLAVEQFF